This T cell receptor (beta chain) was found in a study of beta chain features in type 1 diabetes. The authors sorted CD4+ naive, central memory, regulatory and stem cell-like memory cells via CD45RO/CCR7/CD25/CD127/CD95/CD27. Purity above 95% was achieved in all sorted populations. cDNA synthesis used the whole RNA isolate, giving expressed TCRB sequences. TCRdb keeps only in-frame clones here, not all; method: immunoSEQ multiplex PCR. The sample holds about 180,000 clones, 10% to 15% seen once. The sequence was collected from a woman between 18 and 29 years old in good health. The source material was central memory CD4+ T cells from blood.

The chain's CDR3 is CASSFTGTNTDTQYF. CDR3 DNA: TGTGCCAGCAGCTTTACCGGGACTAACACAGATACGCAGTATTTT. The chain links TRBV7-3 to TRBJ2-3, with 7 nucleotides matching TRBD2. J gave up 2 bases and V 3 bases, and 5 bases lay outside the gene matches. The CDR3 contains 15 residues. Germline CDR1 and CDR2: SGHTA and FQGTGA.